One sample yielded the 29 T cell receptor beta chains listed below, sequenced in a study of blood T cell repertoires in COVID-19. Repertoires were generated with immunoSEQ multiplex PCR, while TCRdb's copy carries only in-frame clones and drops some. Here the sample spans around 200,000 clones, roughly 84% being singletons. Sequenced input: peripheral blood. The receptors were gathered from a woman older than 75 with acute or convalescent COVID-19.

V usage is TRBV3-1 (or the pseudogene TRBV3-2) and J usage is TRBJ2-1, with TRBD2 matching 7 bases. Germline V gene sequence: CDR1 LGHDT, CDR2 YNNKEL (reference sequence). J gave up 5 bases and V 4 bases, and 8 bases lay outside the gene matches. The CDR3 has 15 amino acids. CDR3 in DNA: TGTGCCAGCAGCCGTTCCGGGACTACCAACAATGAGCAGTTCTTC. It yields the protein CASSRSGTTNNEQFF.

This chain uses TRBV7-8 with TRBJ2-1; D may be TRBD2 (6 bases). The V gene lost 4 bases and the J gene lost 0 bases, with 13 bases spanning the gap. This CDR3 is 16 amino acids long. CDR1 and CDR2 (germline): SGHVS, FQNEAQ. The CDR3 here is CASSSRTTSSYNEQFF. The DNA for the CDR3 is TGTGCCAGCAGCTCCCGGACTACAAGCTCCTACAATGAGCAGTTCTTC.

The chain links TRBV27 to TRBJ2-5, with a weak D call TRBD2 (6 bases). The CDR3 spans 16 residues. V shed 6 bases and J shed 0 bases, with 17 bases lying between them. CDR1 and CDR2 (germline): MNHEY, SMNVEV (reference sequence). The chain's CDR3 is CASSPGSDPYQETQYF. The DNA for the CDR3 is TGTGCCAGCAGCCCCGGGAGCGATCCGTACCAAGAGACCCAGTACTTC.

This clone was seen just once. The genes are TRBV7-9 and TRBJ2-3, with D possibly TRBD2 on 5 matching bases. Trimming pared 1 base from V and 4 bases from J, leaving 15 bases between. The CDR3 is made up of 16 amino acids. Per germline, CDR1 SEHNR and CDR2 FQNEAQ (reference sequence). The CDR3: CASSLGEGRGADTQYF. CDR3 in DNA: TGTGCCAGCAGCTTAGGTGAGGGAAGAGGCGCAGATACGCAGTATTTT.

J is TRBJ2-2 and V is TRBV10-3, with TRBD2 matching 10 bases. The germline V gene has CDR1 ENHRY and CDR2 SYGVKD. The CDR3 runs 18 residues. The V segment lost 3 bases and the J segment 0 bases; nucleotides outside the gene matches: 7. CDR3 coding DNA: TGTGCCATCAGTGATCCCCACAGCGGGAGGGCGAACACCGGGGAGCTGTTTTTT. Translating gives CAISDPHSGRANTGELFF.

The CDR3 DNA is TGTGCCAGCCGATTACAACAGGGGCGAAATTCACCCCTCCACTTT. The encoded protein is CASRLQQGRNSPLHF. The chain links TRBV27 to TRBJ1-6; 7 bases agree with TRBD1. The length of the CDR3 is 15 residues. V trimming: 8 bases; J trimming: 7 bases; junction bases outside the gene matches: 11. Germline CDR1 reads MNHEY; CDR2 reads SMNVEV (reference sequence).

The rearrangement uses TRBV27 and TRBJ1-2, with D hard to call. The CDR3 has 19 amino acids. Germline assignment: CDR1 MNHEY and CDR2 SMNVEV (reference sequence). V shed 2 bases and J shed 3 bases, with 25 bases lying between them. This CDR3 is CASSLRAGAAPGRYYGYTF. CDR3 bases: TGTGCCAGCAGTTTACGGGCCGGAGCGGCACCAGGCCGGTACTATGGCTACACCTTC.

Here the CDR3 reads CASSSTSGRSREQYF. The CDR3 DNA reads as TGTGCCAGCAGTTCGACTAGCGGGAGGTCACGGGAGCAGTACTTC. The J gene is TRBJ2-7, the V gene TRBV6-5; 13 bases align to TRBD2. This CDR3 has 15 residues. Germline-derived CDR1 and CDR2 are MNHEY and SVGAGI. Trimming took 4 bases from V and 7 from J; bases not matched to a gene: 7.

The gene calls are TRBV2 and TRBJ1-4; D gene ambiguous. The CDR3 runs 14 residues. CDR1 is SNHLY, CDR2 FYNNEI, per germline. The V and J ends lost 7 bases and 7 bases respectively, with 16 bases between them. CDR3 sequence reads: CASTIEGKGEKLFF. In DNA, the CDR3 is TGTGCCAGCACCATTGAGGGAAAAGGTGAAAAACTGTTTTTT. Full variable domain (rest looked up from reference TRBV2 and TRBJ1-4): EPEVTQTPSHQVTQMGQEVILRCVPISNHLYFYWYRQILGQKVEFLVSFYNNEISEKSEIFDDQFSVERPDGSNFTLKIRSTKLEDSAMYFCASTIEGKGEKLFFGSGTQLSVL.

This clone was seen just once. The rearrangement links TRBV24-1 to TRBJ2-1; 9 bases line up with TRBD1. The CDR3 spans 16 residues. Looked up from germline, CDR1 is KGHDR and CDR2 is SFDVKD. The trim removed 3 bases at V and 7 bases at J, leaving 9 bases unmatched. The CDR3 nucleotides read TGTGCCACCAGTGATCACGACAGGGGGGTAGCAAATGAGCAGTTCTTC. This codes for CATSDHDRGVANEQFF.

The chain joins TRBV7-8 to TRBJ1-1; D unresolved. Germline CDR1 and CDR2: SGHVS and FQNEAQ. V lost 2 bases to trimming and J lost 5 bases, with 3 bases between them. This CDR3 has 11 residues. CDR3 coding DNA: TGTGCCAGCAGCTTACGGACTGAAGCTTTCTTT. As protein: CASSLRTEAFF.

V gene TRBV7-3 combines with J gene TRBJ2-1, with 13 bases fitting TRBD2. With 2 bases clipped from V and 0 bases from J, the junction kept 10 bases outside the gene matches. Germline values: CDR1 SGHTA, CDR2 FQGTGA. The length of the CDR3 is 20 residues. The CDR3 DNA reads TGTGCCAGCAGCTTACTACCGGGACTAGCGGGGCCAAGCTCCTACAATGAGCAGTTCTTC. It encodes CASSLLPGLAGPSSYNEQFF.

There are many counts of this clone. The chain links TRBV7-9 to TRBJ2-5; 9 positions agree with TRBD1. The CDR3 is made up of 15 amino acids. CDR1 SEHNR and CDR2 FQNEAQ come from the germline V gene (reference sequence). The J segment lost 0 bases and the V segment lost 10 bases, leaving 9 bases of the junction unmatched. The CDR3 DNA sequence: TGTGCCACCACCCCCGGACAGGGGCACCAAGAGACCCAGTACTTC. Translated: CATTPGQGHQETQYF.

The chain has TRBV5-8 and TRBJ2-7, with 8 nucleotides matching TRBD1. Germline-derived CDR1 and CDR2 are SGHTS and YDEGEE. Trimming cost V 2 bases and J 3 bases; bases outside gene matches: 4. CDR3 length: 14 amino acids. CDR3 coding DNA: TGTGCCAGCAGCTTAGGCGACAGGGGCTACGAGCAGTACTTC. Its protein product is CASSLGDRGYEQYF. The variable domain in full, completed from reference TRBV5-8 and TRBJ2-7, reads EAGVTQSPTHLIKTRGQQATLRCSPISGHTSVYWYQQALGLGLQFLLWYDEGEERNRGNFPPRFSGRQFPNYSSELNVNALELEDSALYLCASSLGDRGYEQYFGPGTRLTVT.

In its sample, this clone was seen once. The genes are TRBV6-1 and TRBJ2-5; 9 bases match TRBD2. Germline CDR1 reads MNHNS; CDR2 reads SASEGT. The CDR3 runs to 17 residues. V trimming: 1 base; J trimming: 5 bases; junction bases outside the gene matches: 11. In DNA form, the CDR3 reads TGTGCCAGCAGTGAAGGGGTCGGAGGGAGCGGGAGGGAGACCCAGTACTTC. Protein: CASSEGVGGSGRETQYF.

In this sample, this clone turned up once. V usage is TRBV5-1 and J usage is TRBJ2-1; D possibly corresponds to TRBD2 (5 bases). With 6 bases removed from V and 6 bases from J, the gap between germline ends came to 19 bases. This CDR3 is built from 15 residues. The germline gives CDR1 SGHRS, CDR2 YFSETQ. Written as DNA, the CDR3 is TGCGCCAGCACCTCGTACAAACTGGCGGGCAATGAGCAGTTCTTC. Encoded protein: CASTSYKLAGNEQFF. Based on the CDR3 plus reference TRBV5-1 and TRBJ2-1, the full variable domain is KAGVTQTPRYLIKTRGQQVTLSCSPISGHRSVSWYQQTPGQGLQFLFEYFSETQRNKGNFPGRFSGRQFSNSRSEMNVSTLELGDSALYLCASTSYKLAGNEQFFGPGTRLTVL.

The genes are TRBV2 and TRBJ1-3; no clear D. From germline, CDR1 is SNHLY and CDR2 FYNNEI. The CDR3 loop spans 13 amino acids. V dropped 6 bases and J dropped 7 bases, with 13 bases sitting between them. The CDR3 sequence: CASSASRRNTIYF. The DNA for the CDR3 is TGTGCCAGCAGCGCTTCTAGGAGGAACACCATATATTTT.

The chain couples TRBV20-1 to TRBJ2-5, with TRBD2 as a possible D gene (7 bases). Between the trimmed V and J ends, which lost 3 bases and 2 bases, there was a span of 16 bases. The CDR3 is made up of 15 amino acids. CDR1 is DFQATT and CDR2 is SNEGSKA in the germline V gene (reference sequence). CDR3 coding DNA: TGCAGTGCTAGTAGTGGGGGGGCTCTTCAAGAGACCCAGTACTTC. Its protein is CSASSGGALQETQYF.

This clone was recorded only once. This sequence joins TRBV12-3 or TRBV12-4 and TRBJ1-2, with D perhaps TRBD1 (6 bases). This CDR3 spans 13 amino acids. V was shortened by 10 bases and J by 8 bases, with 20 bases between the two germline ends. DNA of the CDR3: TGTGCCACCCAAACAGGGTATCGTAAAGGCTACACCTTC. Encoded protein: CATQTGYRKGYTF.

The genes are TRBV2 and TRBJ1-5; perhaps TRBD1 as D (6 bases). V shed 4 bases and J shed 2 bases, with 6 bases lying between them. Germline loops: CDR1 SNHLY, CDR2 FYNNEI. This CDR3 region has 13 residues. CDR3 bases: TGTGCCAGCAGTGGGACAGGCAATCAGCCCCAGCATTTT. It translates to CASSGTGNQPQHF.

The chain uses TRBV6-5 and TRBJ2-3; 9 nucleotides align to TRBD2. Germline lookup yields CDR1 MNHEY and CDR2 SVGAGI. V was clipped by 4 bases and J by 2 bases; unmatched bases: 1. This CDR3 spans 14 amino acids. This chain's CDR3 is CASSWTSVTDTQYF. In DNA form, the CDR3 reads TGTGCCAGCAGTTGGACTAGCGTCACAGATACGCAGTATTTT.

This chain links TRBV11-3 with TRBJ1-1; possibly TRBD1 for D (6 bases). This CDR3 has 13 amino acids. V was trimmed by 5 bases and J by 2 bases, leaving 9 bases between them. Germline lookup yields CDR1 SGHNT and CDR2 YENEEA. CDR3 nucleotide sequence: TGTGCCAGCAGCCAGGGGCCCAACACTGAAGCTTTCTTT. Translation gives CASSQGPNTEAFF.

The chain links TRBV7-6 to TRBJ2-7; D possibly corresponds to TRBD2 (6 bases). Trimming pared 1 base from V and 4 bases from J, leaving 14 bases between. The CDR3 loop spans 15 amino acids. CDR1 and CDR2 from the germline V gene are SGHVS and FNYEAQ. CDR3 coding DNA: TGTGCCAGCAGCTTAGTCGAGGCAGGGAGGTACGAGCAGTACTTC. Protein product: CASSLVEAGRYEQYF.

The chain links TRBV5-5 to TRBJ1-3, with D hard to call. The CDR3 totals 20 residues. Germline V CDR1 and CDR2: SGHKS, YYEKEE (reference sequence). With 1 base removed from V and 0 bases from J, the gap between germline ends came to 23 bases. CDR3 residues: CASSLSSRAPGSISGNTIYF. CDR3 nucleotides: TGTGCCAGCAGCTTGTCTTCGAGGGCCCCGGGCAGCATCTCTGGAAACACCATATATTTT. Using reference TRBV5-5 and TRBJ1-3 for the parts outside the CDR3, the full variable domain is DAGVTQSPTHLIKTRGQQVTLRCSPISGHKSVSWYQQVLGQGPQFIFQYYEKEERGRGNFPDRFSARQFPNYSSELNVNALLLGDSALYLCASSLSSRAPGSISGNTIYFGEGSWLTVV.

The chain joins TRBV4-2 to TRBJ2-6; 8 bases align to TRBD1. The J segment lost 1 base and the V segment lost 0 bases, leaving 2 bases of the junction unmatched. The CDR3 is made up of 17 amino acids. CDR1 and CDR2 from the germline V gene are LGHNA and YNFKEQ. DNA of the CDR3: TGTGCCAGCAGCCAAGAAGGGACAGGATCTGGGGCCAACGTCCTGACTTTC. Its translation: CASSQEGTGSGANVLTF.

The chain couples TRBV9 to TRBJ2-3; 8 bases are a match to TRBD2. This CDR3 comprises 17 residues. Germline trimming cut 4 bases from V and 2 bases from J; bases unmatched to any gene: 12. Germline V gene data show CDR1 as SGDLS and CDR2 as YYNGEE. The CDR3 region is CASSSLLGAGATDTQYF. In nucleotides, the CDR3 is TGTGCCAGCAGCTCACTTTTGGGAGCGGGGGCCACAGATACGCAGTATTTT. Full variable domain (remainder filled in from reference TRBV9 and TRBJ2-3): DSGVTQTPKHLITATGQRVTLRCSPRSGDLSVYWYQQSLDQGLQFLIQYYNGEERAKGNILERFSAQQFPDLHSELNLSSLELGDSALYFCASSSLLGAGATDTQYFGPGTRLTVL.

The table lists this clone with a count of one. This chain joins TRBV19 and TRBJ2-3; 8 nucleotides align to TRBD2. The CDR3 has 16 amino acids. Germline V gene sequence: CDR1 LNHDA, CDR2 SQIVND (reference sequence). The J segment lost 0 bases and the V segment lost 6 bases, leaving 8 bases of the junction unmatched. The chain's CDR3 is CASSRTSHRSTDTQYF. In DNA form, the CDR3 reads TGTGCCAGTAGCCGGACTAGCCACCGTAGCACAGATACGCAGTATTTT.

This rearrangement joins TRBV7-3 to TRBJ2-7, with D possibly being TRBD1 (5 bases). This CDR3 is 13 amino acids long. V lost 4 bases, J lost 7 bases, and 14 bases lay in between. Per germline, CDR1 SGHTA and CDR2 FQGTGA. The CDR3 protein is CASSYSQGGEQYF. In DNA form, the CDR3 reads TGTGCCAGCAGCTACAGTCAGGGTGGAGAGCAGTACTTC. Full variable domain (rest looked up from reference TRBV7-3 and TRBJ2-7): GAGVSQTPSNKVTEKGKYVELRCDPISGHTALYWYRQSLGQGPEFLIYFQGTGAADDSGLPNDRFFAVRPEGSVSTLKIQRTERGDSAVYLCASSYSQGGEQYFGPGTRLTVT.

J is TRBJ2-3 and V is TRBV2; 11 bases fit TRBD2. The CDR3 runs 12 residues. Germline trimming cut 10 bases from V and 10 bases from J; bases unmatched to any gene: 7. Germline V lookup: CDR1 SNHLY, CDR2 FYNNEI. This chain's CDR3 is CATSLGLAAQYF. CDR3 coding DNA: TGTGCCACAAGTTTGGGACTAGCGGCGCAGTATTTT.